This section outlines one T cell receptor (beta chain) sequence together with its context. The ends were cut back, 1 base at V and 5 bases at J, with 14 bases in the middle. CDR3 length: 15 amino acids. Germline V CDR1 and CDR2: SEHNR, FQNEAQ (reference sequence). The data stem from a study of CD8 T cells in Susac syndrome. About 0.5 to 1 ug RNA was reverse transcribed with random hexamers. Amplification of TCR beta CDR3 used immunoSEQ multiplex PCR across 54 Vbeta and 13 Jbeta. TCRdb reprocessed the immunoSEQ multiplex PCR reads via MiXCR and lists one record per CDR3 protein. The profile shows about 120,000 distinct CDR3 sequences, roughly 94% of them singletons.

Sequences were obtained from CD4+ T cells from PBMCs. The clonotype originates from a human donor with multiple sclerosis. This chain uses TRBV7-9 with TRBJ2-5, with D unclear. The CDR3 is CASSLEPGRPETQYF. As DNA, the CDR3 is TGTGCCAGCAGCTTAGAGCCAGGCCGTCCGGAGACCCAGTACTTC.